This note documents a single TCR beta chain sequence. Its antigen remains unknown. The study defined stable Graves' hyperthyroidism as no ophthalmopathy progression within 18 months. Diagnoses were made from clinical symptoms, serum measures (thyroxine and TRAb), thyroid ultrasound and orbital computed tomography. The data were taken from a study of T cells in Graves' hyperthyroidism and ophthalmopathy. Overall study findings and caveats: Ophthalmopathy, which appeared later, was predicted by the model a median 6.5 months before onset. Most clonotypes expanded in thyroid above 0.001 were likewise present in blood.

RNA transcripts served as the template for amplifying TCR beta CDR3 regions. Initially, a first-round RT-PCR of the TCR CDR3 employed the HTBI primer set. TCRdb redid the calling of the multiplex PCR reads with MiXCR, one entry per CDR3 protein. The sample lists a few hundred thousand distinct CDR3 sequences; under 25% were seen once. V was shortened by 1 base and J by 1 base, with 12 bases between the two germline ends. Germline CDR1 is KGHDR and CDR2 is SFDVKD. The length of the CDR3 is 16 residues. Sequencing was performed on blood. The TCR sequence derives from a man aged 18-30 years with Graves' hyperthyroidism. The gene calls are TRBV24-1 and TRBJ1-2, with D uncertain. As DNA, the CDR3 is TGTGCCACCAGTGATTTTGAGGGAGCCCGTAACTATGGCTACACCTTC. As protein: CATSDFEGARNYGYTF.